The clone carrying this T cell receptor (beta chain) was detected ten times or more. The antigen remains unidentified. TCRdb used MiXCR to reprocess the RT-PCR reads, holding one entry per CDR3 protein. The sample has about 530,000 distinct CDR3 sequences; approximately 10% are singletons. This record belongs to a study of response to subunit inactivated influenza vaccine. Study results and limitations: Each seasonal flu vaccination may recruit only limited new T cells, authors suggested.

Trimming removed 4 bases from V and 5 bases from J; junction bases left unmatched: 8. Germline V gene data show CDR1 as MDHEN and CDR2 as SYDVKM. The CDR3 totals 15 residues. The specimen comprised PBMCs from blood, sampled on the day of vaccination. This TCR came from a man in his fifties or sixties who received an inactivated influenza vaccine. The V call is TRBV28, the J call TRBJ2-3; 8 bases line up with TRBD2. The CDR3 coding sequence is TGTGCCAGCAGTTCTCCCGGGACTAGGGAAGATACGCAGTATTTT. Amino acids: CASSSPGTREDTQYF.